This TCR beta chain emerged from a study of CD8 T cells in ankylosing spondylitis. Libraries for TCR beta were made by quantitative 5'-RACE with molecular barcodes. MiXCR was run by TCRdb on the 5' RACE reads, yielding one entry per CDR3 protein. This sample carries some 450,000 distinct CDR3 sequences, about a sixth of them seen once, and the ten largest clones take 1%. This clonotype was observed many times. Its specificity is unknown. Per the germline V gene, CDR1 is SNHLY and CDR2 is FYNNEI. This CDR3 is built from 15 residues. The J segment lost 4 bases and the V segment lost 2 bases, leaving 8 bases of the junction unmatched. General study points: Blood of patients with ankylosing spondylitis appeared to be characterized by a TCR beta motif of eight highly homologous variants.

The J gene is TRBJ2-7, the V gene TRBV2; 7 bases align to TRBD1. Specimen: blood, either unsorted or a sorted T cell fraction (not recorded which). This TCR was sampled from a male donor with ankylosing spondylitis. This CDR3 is CASSELTGQTYEQYF. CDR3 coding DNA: TGTGCCAGCAGTGAATTAACGGGACAGACGTACGAGCAGTACTTC. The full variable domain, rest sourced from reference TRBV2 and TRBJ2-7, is EPEVTQTPSHQVTQMGQEVILRCVPISNHLYFYWYRQILGQKVEFLVSFYNNEISEKSEIFDDQFSVERPDGSNFTLKIRSTKLEDSAMYFCASSELTGQTYEQYFGPGTRLTVT.